This T cell receptor (beta chain) was sequenced for a study of beta chain features in type 1 diabetes. Study-level information: There were approximately 100 million sorted cells examined across all samples.

Losses at the gene ends were 3 bases for V and 8 bases for J; bases not matched to a gene: 5. From germline, CDR1 is KGHSH and CDR2 LQKENI. The CDR3 spans 15 residues. About this clone: The antigen remains unidentified.

Expressed TCRB transcripts were sequenced, since all the RNA that had been isolated was reverse transcribed. Here immunoSEQ multiplex PCR was the method, and the copy in TCRdb shows in-frame clones only, minus some. The table has about 190,000 clones, over 6% seen once. Markers CD45RO/CCR7/CD25/CD127/CD95/CD27 served to sort CD4+ naive, central memory, regulatory and stem cell-like memory cells. Whole-study results and caveats: For Type 1 diabetes patients, all four CD4+ subsets carried TCRB CDR3s that were moderately but significantly shorter.

This chain joins TRBV18 and TRBJ2-1; 12 nucleotides align to TRBD1. The sample taken for sequencing was central memory CD4+ T cells from blood. This clonotype originated in a man aged 18 to 30 with type 1 diabetes. The CDR3 nucleotides are TGTGCCAGCTCACCGGGACAGGGGGCCGTATATGAGCAGTTCTTC. This translates into CASSPGQGAVYEQFF.